This T cell receptor (beta chain) was identified in a study of cytomegalovirus exposure and HLA in healthy donors. Study outcomes and limitations: Most CMV-associated TCR beta chains were later found to appear HLA-restricted.

Germline V lookup: CDR1 SQVTM, CDR2 ANQGSEA. V lost 5 bases and J 2 bases, leaving 7 bases between the germline ends. This CDR3 is 11 amino acids long. Concerning this clone itself: Antigen specificity is unknown.

The study ran its PCR with 60 Vbeta and 13 Jbeta primers. Some clones are missing from TCRdb's copy, which holds only in-frame ones; the method was immunoSEQ multiplex PCR. The repertoire consists of over 150,000 clones, with approximately 90% occurring once and the leading ten covering about 0.9%. This sequence was found in a woman younger than 45 in good health and CMV-seronegative. The chain links TRBV29-1 to TRBJ2-7; perhaps TRBD2 as D (5 bases). Sequenced: PBMCs. The CDR3 region has the DNA TGCAGCGTTCTACTAGCCTACGAGCAGTACTTC. Its translation is CSVLLAYEQYF.